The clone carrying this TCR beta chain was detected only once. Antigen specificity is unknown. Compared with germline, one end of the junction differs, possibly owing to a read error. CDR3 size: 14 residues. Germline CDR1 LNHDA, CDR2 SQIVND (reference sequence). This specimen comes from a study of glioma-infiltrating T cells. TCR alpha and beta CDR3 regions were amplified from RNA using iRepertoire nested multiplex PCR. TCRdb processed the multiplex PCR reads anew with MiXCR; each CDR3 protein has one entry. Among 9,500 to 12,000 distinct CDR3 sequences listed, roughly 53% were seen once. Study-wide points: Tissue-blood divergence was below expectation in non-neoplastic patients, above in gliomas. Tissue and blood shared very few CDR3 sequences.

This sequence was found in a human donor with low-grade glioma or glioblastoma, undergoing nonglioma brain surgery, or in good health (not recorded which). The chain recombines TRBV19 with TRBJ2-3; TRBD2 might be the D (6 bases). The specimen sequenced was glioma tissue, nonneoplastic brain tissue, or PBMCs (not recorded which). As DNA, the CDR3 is TGTGCCAGTAGTATTCAGCTATCGGGAGATACGCACTATTTT. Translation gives CASSIQLSGDTHYF.